Below are 11 T cell receptor beta chains sequenced from a single sample in a study of blood T cell repertoires in COVID-19. Produced via immunoSEQ multiplex PCR; TCRdb's table is partial and in-frame only. The data hold around 140,000 clones, with 88% observed a single time. The sequenced sample was peripheral blood. The receptor source for this set is a human donor in a cohort sampled during active COVID-19.

The chain links TRBV4-2 to TRBJ2-5; TRBD2 is a possible D gene (6 bases). The CDR3 runs to 14 residues. Looked up from germline, CDR1 is LGHNA and CDR2 is YNFKEQ. Trimming left V 1 base short and J 4 bases short, with 10 bases between. CDR3 sequence reads: CASSQGGSGETQYF. The DNA of the CDR3 is TGTGCCAGCAGCCAAGGAGGTAGCGGAGAGACCCAGTACTTC.

A note on this clone: In the same sample, other DNA sequences code for this CDR3. The CDR3, as DNA: TGTGCCAGCAGCTTGCGGGGCTATGGCTACACCTTC. As protein: CASSLRGYGYTF. This sequence joins TRBV5-4 and TRBJ1-2; no reliable D call. Trimming removed 1 base at V and 4 bases at J, with 5 bases between. Germline-derived CDR1 and CDR2 are SGHNT and YYREEE (reference sequence). This CDR3 comprises 12 residues.

The chain joins TRBV3-1 (or the pseudogene TRBV3-2) to TRBJ1-2, with 7 nucleotides matching TRBD1. The CDR3 spans 18 residues. Trimming at V came to 0 bases and at J to 2 bases, leaving 12 bases not matched to a gene. The V gene's germline CDR1 is LGHDT and CDR2 YNNKEL (reference sequence). CDR3 residues: CASSQDPGQESSNYGYTF. The CDR3 nucleotides read TGTGCCAGCAGCCAAGATCCCGGACAGGAGTCCTCAAACTATGGCTACACCTTC.

The chain is built from TRBV9 and TRBJ2-3, with 10 bases lining up with TRBD2. J gave up 3 bases and V 4 bases, and 5 bases lay outside the gene matches. Germline V gives CDR1 SGDLS, CDR2 YYNGEE. This CDR3 spans 15 amino acids. The CDR3 sequence: CASSRAGGPTDTQYF. CDR3 nucleotides: TGTGCCAGCAGCCGAGCGGGGGGGCCAACAGATACGCAGTATTTT.

The rearrangement joins TRBV3-1 (or the pseudogene TRBV3-2) to TRBJ2-7, with D maybe TRBD2 (6 bases). V was cut by 0 bases and J by 0 bases, with 9 bases left in between. Germline lookup yields CDR1 LGHDT and CDR2 YNNKEL (reference sequence). This CDR3 is 15 amino acids long. DNA for the CDR3: TGTGCCAGCAGCCAAGAATTCGGGAGCTCCTACGAGCAGTACTTC. It yields the protein CASSQEFGSSYEQYF.

The chain links TRBV19 to TRBJ2-5; 8 nucleotides agree with TRBD1. The CDR3 runs to 15 residues. Germline assignment: CDR1 LNHDA and CDR2 SQIVND (reference sequence). Trimming at V came to 1 base and at J to 5 bases, leaving 6 bases not matched to a gene. The CDR3 DNA reads as TGTGCCAGTAGTATAGGGCAGGGGGCAGTGGAGACCCAGTACTTC. Residues: CASSIGQGAVETQYF.

V and J are TRBV7-9 and TRBJ2-1, with D possibly being TRBD1 (6 bases). Germline CDR1 and CDR2: SEHNR and FQNEAQ (reference sequence). This CDR3 comprises 14 residues. The V end was cut by 5 bases, the J end by 7 bases, with 15 bases between. This CDR3 reads CASSPQGNPNEQFF. The CDR3, as DNA: TGTGCCAGCAGCCCACAGGGAAATCCGAATGAGCAGTTCTTC.

The V call is TRBV27, the J call TRBJ2-5; 8 nucleotides align to TRBD1. J was trimmed by 3 bases and V by 4 bases; bases with no gene match: 7. The germline V gene encodes CDR1 MNHEY and CDR2 SMNVEV (reference sequence). This CDR3 spans 15 amino acids. The CDR3 region is CASSSDRVNEETQYF. The DNA of the CDR3 is TGTGCCAGCAGTTCGGACAGGGTGAATGAAGAGACCCAGTACTTC.

The J gene is TRBJ2-7, the V gene TRBV7-9; D perhaps matches TRBD2 (5 bases). Germline CDR1 is SEHNR and CDR2 is FQNEAQ (reference sequence). The CDR3 runs to 14 residues. Trimming removed 5 bases from V and 0 bases from J, with 11 bases in between. The CDR3 protein is CASSPRGNSYEQYF. The CDR3 region has the DNA TGTGCCAGCAGCCCCCGAGGGAACTCCTACGAGCAGTACTTC.

The genes are TRBV9 and TRBJ2-3; 10 positions match TRBD2. CDR3 length: 17 amino acids. The trim removed 2 bases at V and 6 bases at J, leaving 12 bases unmatched. Germline V gene sequence: CDR1 SGDLS, CDR2 YYNGEE. As DNA, the CDR3 is TGTGCCAGCAGCGTCAAAAAAGCGGGGGGGCCAGTGGATACGCAGTATTTT. It yields the protein CASSVKKAGGPVDTQYF. The variable domain in full, with the rest retrieved from reference TRBV9 and TRBJ2-3, is DSGVTQTPKHLITATGQRVTLRCSPRSGDLSVYWYQQSLDQGLQFLIQYYNGEERAKGNILERFSAQQFPDLHSELNLSSLELGDSALYFCASSVKKAGGPVDTQYFGPGTRLTVL.

V usage is TRBV19 and J usage is TRBJ1-6; 8 bases align to TRBD1. Germline V gene lookup returns CDR1 LNHDA and CDR2 SQIVND (reference sequence). The CDR3 has 14 amino acids. The V segment lost 4 bases and the J segment 12 bases; nucleotides outside the gene matches: 8. This CDR3 is CASSRGQERRPLHF. DNA for the CDR3: TGTGCCAGTAGTAGGGGACAGGAGAGAAGACCCCTCCACTTT.